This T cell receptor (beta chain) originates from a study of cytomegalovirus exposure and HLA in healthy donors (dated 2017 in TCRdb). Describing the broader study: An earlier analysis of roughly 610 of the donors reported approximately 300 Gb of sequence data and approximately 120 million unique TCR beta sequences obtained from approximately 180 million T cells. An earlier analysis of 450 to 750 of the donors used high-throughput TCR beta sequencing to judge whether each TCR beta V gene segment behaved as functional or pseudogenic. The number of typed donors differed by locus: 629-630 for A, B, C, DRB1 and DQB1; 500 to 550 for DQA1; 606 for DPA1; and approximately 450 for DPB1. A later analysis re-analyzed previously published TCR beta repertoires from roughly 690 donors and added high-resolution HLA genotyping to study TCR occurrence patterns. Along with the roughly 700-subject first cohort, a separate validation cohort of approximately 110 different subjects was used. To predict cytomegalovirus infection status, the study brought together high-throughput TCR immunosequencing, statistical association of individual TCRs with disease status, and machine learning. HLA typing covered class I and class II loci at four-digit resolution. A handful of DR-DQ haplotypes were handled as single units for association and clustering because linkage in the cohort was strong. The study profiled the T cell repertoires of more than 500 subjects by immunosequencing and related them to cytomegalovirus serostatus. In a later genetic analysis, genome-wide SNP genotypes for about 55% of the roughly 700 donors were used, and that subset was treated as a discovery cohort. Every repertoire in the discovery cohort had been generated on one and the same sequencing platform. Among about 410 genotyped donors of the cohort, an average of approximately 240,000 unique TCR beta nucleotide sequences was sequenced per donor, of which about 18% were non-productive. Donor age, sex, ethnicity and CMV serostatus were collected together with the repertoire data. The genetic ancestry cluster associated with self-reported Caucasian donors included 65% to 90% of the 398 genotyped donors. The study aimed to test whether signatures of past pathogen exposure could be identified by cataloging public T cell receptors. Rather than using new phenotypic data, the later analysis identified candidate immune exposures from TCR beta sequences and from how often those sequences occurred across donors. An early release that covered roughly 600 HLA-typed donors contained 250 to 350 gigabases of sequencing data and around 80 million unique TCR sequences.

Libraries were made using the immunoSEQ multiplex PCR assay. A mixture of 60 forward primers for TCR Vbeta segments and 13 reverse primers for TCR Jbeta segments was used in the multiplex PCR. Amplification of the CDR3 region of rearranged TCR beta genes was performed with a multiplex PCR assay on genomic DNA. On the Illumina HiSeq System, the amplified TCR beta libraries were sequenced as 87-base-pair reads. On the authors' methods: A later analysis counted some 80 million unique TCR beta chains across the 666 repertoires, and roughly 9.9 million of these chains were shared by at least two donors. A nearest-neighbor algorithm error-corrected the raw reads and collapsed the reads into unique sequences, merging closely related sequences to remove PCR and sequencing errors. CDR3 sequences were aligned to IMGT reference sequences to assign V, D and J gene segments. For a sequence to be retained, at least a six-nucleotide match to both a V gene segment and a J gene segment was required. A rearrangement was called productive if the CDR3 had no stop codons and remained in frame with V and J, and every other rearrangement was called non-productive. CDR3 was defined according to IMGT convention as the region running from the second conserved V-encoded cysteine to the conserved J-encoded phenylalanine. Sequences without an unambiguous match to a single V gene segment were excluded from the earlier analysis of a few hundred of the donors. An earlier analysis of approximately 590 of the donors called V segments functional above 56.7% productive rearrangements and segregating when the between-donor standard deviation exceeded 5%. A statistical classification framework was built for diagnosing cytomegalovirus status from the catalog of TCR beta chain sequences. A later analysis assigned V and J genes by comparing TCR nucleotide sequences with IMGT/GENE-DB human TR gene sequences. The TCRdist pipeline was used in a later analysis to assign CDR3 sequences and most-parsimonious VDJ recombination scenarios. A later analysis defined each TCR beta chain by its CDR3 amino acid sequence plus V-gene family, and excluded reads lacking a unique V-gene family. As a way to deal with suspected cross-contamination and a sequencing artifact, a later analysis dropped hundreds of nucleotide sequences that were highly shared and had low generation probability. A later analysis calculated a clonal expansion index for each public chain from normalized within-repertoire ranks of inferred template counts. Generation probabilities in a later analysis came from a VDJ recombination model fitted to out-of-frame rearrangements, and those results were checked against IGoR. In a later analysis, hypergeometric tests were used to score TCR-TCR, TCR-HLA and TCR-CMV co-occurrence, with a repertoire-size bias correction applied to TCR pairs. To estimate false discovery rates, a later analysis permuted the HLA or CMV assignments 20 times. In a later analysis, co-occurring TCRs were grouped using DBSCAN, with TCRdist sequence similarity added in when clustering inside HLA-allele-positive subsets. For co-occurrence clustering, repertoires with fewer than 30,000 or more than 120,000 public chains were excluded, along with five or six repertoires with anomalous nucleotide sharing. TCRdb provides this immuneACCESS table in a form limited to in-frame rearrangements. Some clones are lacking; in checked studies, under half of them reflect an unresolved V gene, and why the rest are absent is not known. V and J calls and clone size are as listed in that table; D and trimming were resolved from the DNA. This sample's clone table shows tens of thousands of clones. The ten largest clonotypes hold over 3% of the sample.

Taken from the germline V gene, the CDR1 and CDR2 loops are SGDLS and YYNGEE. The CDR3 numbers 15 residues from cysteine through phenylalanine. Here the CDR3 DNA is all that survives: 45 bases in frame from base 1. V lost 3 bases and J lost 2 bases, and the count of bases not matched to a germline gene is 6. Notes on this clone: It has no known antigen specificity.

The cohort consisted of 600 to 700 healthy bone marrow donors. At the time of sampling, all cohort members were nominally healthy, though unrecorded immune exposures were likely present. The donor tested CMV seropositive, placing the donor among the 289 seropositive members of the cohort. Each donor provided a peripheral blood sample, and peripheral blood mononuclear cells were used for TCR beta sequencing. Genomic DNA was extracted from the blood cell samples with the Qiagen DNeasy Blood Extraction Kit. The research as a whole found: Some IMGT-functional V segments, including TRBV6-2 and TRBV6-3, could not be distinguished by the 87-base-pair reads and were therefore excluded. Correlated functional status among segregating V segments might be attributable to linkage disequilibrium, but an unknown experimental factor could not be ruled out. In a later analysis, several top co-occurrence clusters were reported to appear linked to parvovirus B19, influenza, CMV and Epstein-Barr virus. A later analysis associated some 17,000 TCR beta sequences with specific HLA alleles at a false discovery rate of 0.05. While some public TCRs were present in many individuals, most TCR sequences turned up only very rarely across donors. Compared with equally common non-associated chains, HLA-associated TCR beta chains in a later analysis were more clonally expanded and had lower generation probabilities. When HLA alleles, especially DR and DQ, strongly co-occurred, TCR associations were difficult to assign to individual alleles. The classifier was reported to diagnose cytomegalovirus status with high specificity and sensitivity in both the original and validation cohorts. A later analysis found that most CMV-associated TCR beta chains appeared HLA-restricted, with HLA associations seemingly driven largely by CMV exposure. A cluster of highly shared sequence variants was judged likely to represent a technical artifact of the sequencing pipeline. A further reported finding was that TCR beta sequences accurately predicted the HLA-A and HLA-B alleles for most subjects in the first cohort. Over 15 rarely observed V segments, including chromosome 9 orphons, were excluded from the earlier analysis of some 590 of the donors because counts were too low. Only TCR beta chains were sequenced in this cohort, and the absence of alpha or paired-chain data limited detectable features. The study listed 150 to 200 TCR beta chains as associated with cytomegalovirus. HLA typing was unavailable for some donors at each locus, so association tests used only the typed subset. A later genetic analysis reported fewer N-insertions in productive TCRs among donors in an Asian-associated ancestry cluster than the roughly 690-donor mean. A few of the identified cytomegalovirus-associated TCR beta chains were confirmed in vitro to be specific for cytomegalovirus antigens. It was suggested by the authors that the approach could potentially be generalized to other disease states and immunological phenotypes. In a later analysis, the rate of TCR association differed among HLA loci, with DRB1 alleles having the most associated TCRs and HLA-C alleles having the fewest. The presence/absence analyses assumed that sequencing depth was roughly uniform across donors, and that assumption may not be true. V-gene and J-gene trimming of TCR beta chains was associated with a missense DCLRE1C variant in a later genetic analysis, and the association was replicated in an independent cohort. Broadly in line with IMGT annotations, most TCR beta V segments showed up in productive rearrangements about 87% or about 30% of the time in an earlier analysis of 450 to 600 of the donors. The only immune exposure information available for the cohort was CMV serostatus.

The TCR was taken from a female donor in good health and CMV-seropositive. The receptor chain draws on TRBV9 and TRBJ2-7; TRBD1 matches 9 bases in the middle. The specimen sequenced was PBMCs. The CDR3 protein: CASSEGQGRAYEQYF. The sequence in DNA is TGTGCCAGCAGCGAGGGACAGGGACGCGCCTACGAGCAGTACTTC.